What follows describes a single T cell receptor (beta chain). What it binds is unknown. The data were taken from a study of radiotherapy plus CTLA-4 blockade in lung cancer. Study overall: Patients showed objective responses in 15% to 20% of cases and disease control in less than 35%.

Clones were read by immunoSEQ multiplex PCR, and TCRdb kept only the in-frame ones, dropping some. The sample consists of tens of thousands of clones, around nine tenths of them appearing once. Findings and caveats of the study: Subsequent to radiotherapy plus ipilimumab, tumor-derived TCR clones underwent expansion in blood. Per reports, early blood T cell clone dynamics, plus interferon-beta, forecast response most strongly.

The CDR3 extends over 15 amino acids. The germline V gene encodes CDR1 ENHRY and CDR2 SYGVKD. V was trimmed by 1 base and J by 3 bases, leaving 13 bases between them. This TCR was sampled from a human donor with non-small cell lung cancer that progressed on radiotherapy plus ipilimumab. Source: peripheral blood, taken from a patient treated with radiotherapy plus ipilimumab. V usage is TRBV10-3 and J usage is TRBJ2-7; D uncertain. The CDR3 loop reads CAISELALFGYEQYF. In DNA form, the CDR3 reads TGTGCCATCAGTGAGTTAGCTCTCTTCGGCTACGAGCAGTACTTC.